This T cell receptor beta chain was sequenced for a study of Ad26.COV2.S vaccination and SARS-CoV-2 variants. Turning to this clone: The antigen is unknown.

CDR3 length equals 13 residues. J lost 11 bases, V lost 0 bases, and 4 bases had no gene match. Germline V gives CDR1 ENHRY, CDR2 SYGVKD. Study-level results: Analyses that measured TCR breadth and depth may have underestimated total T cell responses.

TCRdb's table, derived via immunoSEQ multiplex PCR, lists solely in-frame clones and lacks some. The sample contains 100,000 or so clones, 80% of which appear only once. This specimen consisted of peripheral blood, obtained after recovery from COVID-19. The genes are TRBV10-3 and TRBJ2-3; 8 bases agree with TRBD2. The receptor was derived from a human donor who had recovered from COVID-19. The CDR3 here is CAISESGLAGQYF. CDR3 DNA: TGTGCCATCAGTGAGTCGGGCCTAGCGGGGCAGTATTTT.